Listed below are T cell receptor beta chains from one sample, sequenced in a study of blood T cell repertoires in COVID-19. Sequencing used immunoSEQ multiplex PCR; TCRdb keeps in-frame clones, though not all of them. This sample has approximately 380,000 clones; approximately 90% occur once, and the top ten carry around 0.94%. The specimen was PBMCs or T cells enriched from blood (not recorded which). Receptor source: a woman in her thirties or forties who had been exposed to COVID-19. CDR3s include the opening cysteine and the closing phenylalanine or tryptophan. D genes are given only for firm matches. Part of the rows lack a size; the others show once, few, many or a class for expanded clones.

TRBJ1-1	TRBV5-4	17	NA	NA	TGTGCCAGCAGAAAAGCCTTCCAAGGACAACAGAACACTGAAGCTTTCTTT	CASRKAFQGQQNTEAFF
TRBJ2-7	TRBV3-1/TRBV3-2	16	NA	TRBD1	TGTGCCAGCAGCCAAGAAGGGACAGGGGCTTACTACGAGCAGTACTTC	CASSQEGTGAYYEQYF
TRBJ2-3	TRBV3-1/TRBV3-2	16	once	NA	TGTGCCAGCAGCCCCCGGGAGCAGGGCAACACAGATACGCAGTATTTT	CASSPREQGNTDTQYF
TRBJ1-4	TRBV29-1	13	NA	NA	TGCAGCGTTGAACACGGAGGAGTGGGAAAACTGTTTTTT	CSVEHGGVGKLFF
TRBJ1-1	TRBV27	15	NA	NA	TGTGCCAGCAGTTCCGAGGGGGGGGGCCTCACTGAAGCTTTCTTT	CASSSEGGGLTEAFF
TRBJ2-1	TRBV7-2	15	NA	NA	TGTGCCAGCAGCTTAGCGCAGGGCTCCTACAATGAGCAGTTCTTC	CASSLAQGSYNEQFF
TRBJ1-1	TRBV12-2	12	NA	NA	TGTGCAAGTCGCTTAATATGGGACAAAGCTTTCTTT	CASRLIWDKAFF
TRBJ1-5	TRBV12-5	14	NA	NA	TGTGCTAGTGCCCCCGGACAGAACAATCAGCCCCAGCATTTT	CASAPGQNNQPQHF
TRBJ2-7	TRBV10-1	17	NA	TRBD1	TGCGCCAGCAGTGAGTCAGGCGGACAGGGGAGGCCCTACGAGCAGTACTTC	CASSESGGQGRPYEQYF
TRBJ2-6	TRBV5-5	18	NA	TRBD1	TGTGCCAGCAGATTGCAGGGGGCGCCGATTTCCGGGGCCAACGTCCTGACTTTC	CASRLQGAPISGANVLTF
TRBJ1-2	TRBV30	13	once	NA	TGTGCCTGGAGCCCCGCGGGCCCCTGGGGCTACACCTTC	CAWSPAGPWGYTF
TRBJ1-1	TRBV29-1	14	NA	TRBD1	TGCAGCGTCATGACAGGGGGCTGGGGCACTGAAGCTTTCTTT	CSVMTGGWGTEAFF